This TCR beta chain was retrieved from a study of cytomegalovirus exposure and HLA in healthy donors. V lost 5 bases, J lost 1 base, and 5 bases stayed unmatched. The CDR3 runs 15 residues. Germline-derived CDR1 and CDR2 are SGHNT and YENEEA. The primer mix had 60 Vbeta and 13 Jbeta primers. Some clones are missing from TCRdb's copy, which holds only in-frame ones; the method was immunoSEQ multiplex PCR. Here the sample spans about 160,000 clones, approximately 76% being singletons. Sequenced sample: PBMCs. This chain connects TRBV11-3 to TRBJ2-1; 7 nucleotides line up with TRBD2. The TCR comes from a man in his 60s in good health and CMV-seronegative. CDR3 nucleotides: TGTGCCAGCAGCCCTAGCGGACCTTCCTACAATGAGCAGTTCTTC. Translating gives CASSPSGPSYNEQFF.